This T cell receptor beta chain was captured by sequencing in a study of blood T cell repertoires in COVID-19. About the research overall: Sources were T cells, B-cell-depleted T cells, or PBMCs; the material itself was cDNA or gDNA.

Original methodology: Cell counts per sample came from amplifying reference gene primers. This table comes from immunoSEQ multiplex PCR, and its TCRdb copy is limited to in-frame clones, with some not included. V, J and clone size derive from that table, while D and trimming were established from the DNA sequence. The repertoire has roughly 200,000 clones, approximately 84% of them found once; the top ten carry about 4.4%. Germline V CDR1 and CDR2: LNHDA, SQIVND (reference sequence). The CDR3 contains 15 residues. Trimming took off 3 bases at V and 5 bases at J, with 16 bases between the two ends. The receptor was isolated from a middle-aged man with active or convalescent COVID-19. The J gene is TRBJ2-5, the V gene TRBV19, with D possibly TRBD1 on 6 matching bases. The sequencing sample was made of peripheral blood. The CDR3 sequence is CASSIGGATGETQYF. CDR3 DNA sequence: TGTGCCAGTAGTATTGGGGGCGCAACGGGTGAGACCCAGTACTTC.